These T cell receptor beta chains were read from a single sample in a study of blood T cell repertoires in COVID-19. Sequencing was performed with immunoSEQ multiplex PCR; in TCRdb, only in-frame clones are kept and a portion is missing. The sample lists more than 200,000 clones; roughly 87% were seen once. The material sequenced was PBMCs or T cells enriched from blood (not recorded which). These receptors were taken from a woman aged 30 to 39 with acute COVID-19. Each CDR3 is given with its conserved first and last residue. The D gene is left open where the match is weak. The size entry is marked missing in some rows and otherwise reads once, few, many or a size class.

CASSPTVGPMNTEAFF	TGTGCCAGCAGCCCAACTGTGGGCCCAATGAACACTGAAGCTTTCTTT	NA	NA	TRBJ1-1	TRBV7-9
CASSPGGAGGGYEQYF	TGTGCCAGCAGCCCCGGGGGGGCAGGGGGAGGTTACGAGCAGTACTTC	NA	NA	TRBJ2-7	TRBV7-3
CASSEVDRGYSATNTGELFF	TGTGCCAGCAGTGAGGTGGACAGGGGGTATTCGGCGACGAACACCGGGGAGCTGTTTTTT	NA	TRBD1	TRBJ2-2	TRBV2
CASSVRTGGPQHF	TGTGCCAGCAGTGTCAGGACCGGAGGGCCCCAGCATTTT	NA	NA	TRBJ1-5	TRBV2
CASSAYSGTGVRANYGYTF	TGTGCCAGCAGCGCATACTCCGGGACAGGGGTTCGGGCTAACTATGGCTACACCTTC	NA	TRBD1	TRBJ1-2	TRBV9
CASSVGGGSGRHNEQFF	TGTGCCAGCAGCGTAGGAGGGGGAAGCGGGAGGCACAATGAGCAGTTCTTC	NA	TRBD2	TRBJ2-1	TRBV9
CASSPLGPPGTQYF	TGTGCCAGCTCACCACTGGGGCCGCCGGGGACCCAGTACTTC	NA	NA	TRBJ2-5	TRBV18
CASSLSGQPYEQYF	TGTGCCAGCAGCTTATCGGGACAGCCTTACGAGCAGTACTTC	NA	TRBD1	TRBJ2-7	TRBV7-3
CASSQDPAGRSYEQYF	TGTGCCAGCAGCCAAGATCCGGCGGGGCGCTCCTACGAGCAGTACTTC	NA	NA	TRBJ2-7	TRBV3-1/TRBV3-2
CSVELPGLDGYTF	TGCAGCGTTGAACTCCCAGGTCTGGATGGCTACACCTTC	NA	NA	TRBJ1-2	TRBV29-1
CSASTGTGGVDQPQHF	TGCAGTGCTAGTACGGGGACAGGGGGCGTGGATCAGCCCCAGCATTTT	few	TRBD1	TRBJ1-5	TRBV20-1
CASSFPGQGYGYTF	TGTGCCAGTAGTTTTCCGGGACAGGGCTATGGCTACACCTTC	once	TRBD1	TRBJ1-2	TRBV19
CASSQVNTEAFF	TGTGCCAGCAGTCAGGTGAACACTGAAGCTTTCTTT	NA	NA	TRBJ1-1	TRBV28
CASSESPGSHSPLHF	TGTGCCAGCAGTGAATCCCCCGGGAGTCATTCACCCCTCCACTTT	NA	NA	TRBJ1-6	TRBV6-4
CASSILPAGSYEQYF	TGTGCCAGTAGTATTCTCCCAGCGGGGTCCTACGAGCAGTACTTC	few	TRBD2	TRBJ2-7	TRBV19
CASFPGWGRGDTQYF	TGTGCCAGCTTTCCGGGGTGGGGCCGGGGGGATACGCAGTATTTT	NA	NA	TRBJ2-3	TRBV27
CASSLVGLGLAEDNGYTF	TGTGCCAGCAGCTTAGTTGGCTTGGGACTCGCGGAGGATAATGGCTACACCTTC	once	NA	TRBJ1-2	TRBV7-2
CASSLLQGDRGNQPQHF	TGTGCCAGCAGCTTACTCCAGGGGGACAGGGGCAATCAGCCCCAGCATTTT	few	TRBD1	TRBJ1-5	TRBV7-2
CASSVVARGLYNEQFF	TGTGCCAGCAGCGTAGTCGCAAGGGGGCTCTACAATGAGCAGTTCTTC	NA	TRBD1	TRBJ2-1	TRBV9
CASSLGLAYEQYF	TGTGCCAGCAGCTTAGGACTAGCCTACGAGCAGTACTTC	NA	NA	TRBJ2-7	TRBV7-2
CASSPGGPYRTDTQYF	TGTGCCAGCTCACCGGGGGGGCCGTACCGCACAGATACGCAGTATTTT	NA	NA	TRBJ2-3	TRBV18
CASSFPAGQASLNSNQPQHF	TGTGCCAGCAGTTTCCCAGCGGGCCAGGCATCTCTGAATAGCAATCAGCCCCAGCATTTT	NA	NA	TRBJ1-5	TRBV28
CASSQDPTSGALYEQYF	TGCGCCAGCAGCCAAGATCCGACTAGCGGGGCCCTCTACGAGCAGTACTTC	NA	TRBD2	TRBJ2-7	TRBV4-3
CASSLGSGPISNTGELFF	TGTGCCAGCAGCTTGGGTTCAGGGCCCATCTCGAACACCGGGGAGCTGTTTTTT	NA	NA	TRBJ2-2	TRBV5-6
CATSASEEGGYGYTF	TGTGCCACCAGTGCCTCCGAAGAAGGGGGCTATGGCTACACCTTC	NA	NA	TRBJ1-2	TRBV24-1
CASSQFHGTENTGELFF	TGTGCCAGCAGCCAGTTTCACGGGACTGAAAACACCGGGGAGCTGTTTTTT	NA	NA	TRBJ2-2	TRBV4-2
CATWTGGYGYTF	TGTGCCACCTGGACAGGGGGTTATGGCTACACCTTC	few	TRBD1	TRBJ1-2	TRBV6-5
CASSGAGPMNTEAFF	TGTGCCAGCAGCGGGGCGGGGCCGATGAACACTGAAGCTTTCTTT	few	NA	TRBJ1-1	TRBV7-8